A single sample gave rise to the 9 T cell receptor beta chains below, sequenced in a study of blood T cell repertoires in COVID-19. Clones were sequenced by immunoSEQ multiplex PCR, and TCRdb holds only the in-frame ones, with some missing. The table has about 210,000 clones, around 83% seen once. The sample consisted of peripheral blood. All receptors derive from a woman in her 70s with COVID-19, enrolled during active disease.

This clone appeared once. The gene calls are TRBV7-9 and TRBJ2-2; 7 nucleotides agree with TRBD2. CDR1 SEHNR and CDR2 FQNEAQ come from the germline V gene (reference sequence). This CDR3 comprises 15 residues. J lost 4 bases, V lost 6 bases, and 8 bases had no gene match. This CDR3 is CASRAWTSITGELFF. In DNA, the CDR3 is TGTGCCAGCAGAGCCTGGACTAGTATCACCGGGGAGCTGTTTTTT.

The J gene is TRBJ1-1, the V gene TRBV6-5, with 7 bases identical to TRBD1. Germline CDR1 MNHEY, CDR2 SVGAGI. The trim removed 7 bases at V and 0 bases at J, leaving 5 bases unmatched. The CDR3 has 14 amino acids. The CDR3 bases are TGTGCCAGCACCAAAGGACAGGTGAACACTGAAGCTTTCTTT. Residues: CASTKGQVNTEAFF.

V is TRBV11-3 and J is TRBJ2-7, with 14 positions matching TRBD2. The CDR3 is 18 residues long. Per germline, CDR1 SGHNT and CDR2 YENEEA. V trimming: 5 bases; J trimming: 1 base; junction bases outside the gene matches: 10. As DNA, the CDR3 is TGTGCCAGCAGCAAGGGACTAGCGGGAGATTCGGGATCCTACGAGCAGTACTTC. Its protein is CASSKGLAGDSGSYEQYF. The full variable domain, rest sourced from reference TRBV11-3 and TRBJ2-7, is EAGVVQSPRYKIIEKKQPVAFWCNPISGHNTLYWYLQNLGQGPELLIRYENEEAVDDSQLPKDRFSAERLKGVDSTLKIQPAELGDSAVYLCASSKGLAGDSGSYEQYFGPGTRLTVT.

This clone turned up a few times. The chain has TRBV7-2 and TRBJ2-5; TRBD1 aligns across 7 bases. The CDR3 has 13 amino acids. Germline V gene data show CDR1 as SGHTA and CDR2 as FQGNSA. With 3 bases clipped from V and 5 bases from J, the junction kept 3 bases outside the gene matches. The CDR3 DNA reads as TGTGCCAGCAGCTTCGACAGGGCGGAGACCCAGTACTTC. Protein product: CASSFDRAETQYF. Based on the CDR3 plus reference TRBV7-2 and TRBJ2-5, the full variable domain is GAGVSQSPSNKVTEKGKDVELRCDPISGHTALYWYRQSLGQGLEFLIYFQGNSAPDKSGLPSDRFSAERTGGSVSTLTIQRTQQEDSAVYLCASSFDRAETQYFGPGTRLLVL.

V usage is TRBV7-3 and J usage is TRBJ2-1; TRBD2 aligns across 12 bases. The CDR3 spans 19 residues. With 4 bases clipped from V and 0 bases from J, the junction kept 10 bases outside the gene matches. Germline assignment: CDR1 SGHTA and CDR2 FQGTGA. The CDR3 protein is CASSSTGTSGQSSYNEQFF. CDR3 DNA: TGTGCCAGCAGCTCGACCGGGACTAGCGGGCAGAGCTCCTACAATGAGCAGTTCTTC.

This chain uses TRBV24-1 with TRBJ2-1, with D unclear. This CDR3 has 15 residues. Trimming left V 4 bases short and J 6 bases short, with 15 bases between. Germline CDR1 reads KGHDR; CDR2 reads SFDVKD. The CDR3 bases are TGTGCCACCAGTGACCCCGCACTCCAAGTCAATGAGCAGTTCTTC. It encodes CATSDPALQVNEQFF.

This clone was observed a few times. The genes are TRBV3-1 (or the pseudogene TRBV3-2) and TRBJ2-3, with D possibly TRBD1 on 7 matching bases. Germline values: CDR1 LGHDT, CDR2 YNNKEL (reference sequence). The CDR3 is made up of 15 amino acids. Trimming took 3 bases from V and 2 from J, leaving 12 bases between them. CDR3 nucleotide sequence: TGTGCCAGCAGCCAGGCGGGACAGACCACAGATACGCAGTATTTT. Encoded protein: CASSQAGQTTDTQYF.

V and J are TRBV2 and TRBJ2-7; D ambiguous. V dropped 5 bases and J dropped 6 bases, with 8 bases sitting between them. The CDR3 runs to 11 residues. Germline loops: CDR1 SNHLY, CDR2 FYNNEI. Here the CDR3 reads CASSPYVEQYF. DNA for the CDR3: TGTGCCAGCAGTCCCTATGTCGAGCAGTACTTC.

The gene calls are TRBV30 and TRBJ1-2; no reliable D call. The V end was cut by 1 base, the J end by 7 bases, with 7 bases between. The CDR3 runs 11 residues. The germline V gene encodes CDR1 GTSNPN and CDR2 SVGIG (reference sequence). The CDR3 coding sequence is TGTGCCTGGAGTGCCCGGTCTGGCTACACCTTC. It specifies CAWSARSGYTF.